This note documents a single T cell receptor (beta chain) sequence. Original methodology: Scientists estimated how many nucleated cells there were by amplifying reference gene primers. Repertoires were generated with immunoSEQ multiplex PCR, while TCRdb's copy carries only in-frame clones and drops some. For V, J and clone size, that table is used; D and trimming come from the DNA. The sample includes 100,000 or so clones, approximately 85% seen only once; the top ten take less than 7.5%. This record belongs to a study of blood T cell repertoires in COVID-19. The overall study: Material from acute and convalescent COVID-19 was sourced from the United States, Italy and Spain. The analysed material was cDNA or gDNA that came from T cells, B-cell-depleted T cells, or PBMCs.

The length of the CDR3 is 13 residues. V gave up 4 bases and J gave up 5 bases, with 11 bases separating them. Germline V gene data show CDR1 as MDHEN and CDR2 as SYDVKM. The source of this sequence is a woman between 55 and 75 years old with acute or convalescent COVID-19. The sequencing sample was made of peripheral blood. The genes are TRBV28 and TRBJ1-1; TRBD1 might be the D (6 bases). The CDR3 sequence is CASSWQGRTEAFF. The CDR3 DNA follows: TGTGCCAGCAGTTGGCAGGGGCGGACTGAAGCTTTCTTT.